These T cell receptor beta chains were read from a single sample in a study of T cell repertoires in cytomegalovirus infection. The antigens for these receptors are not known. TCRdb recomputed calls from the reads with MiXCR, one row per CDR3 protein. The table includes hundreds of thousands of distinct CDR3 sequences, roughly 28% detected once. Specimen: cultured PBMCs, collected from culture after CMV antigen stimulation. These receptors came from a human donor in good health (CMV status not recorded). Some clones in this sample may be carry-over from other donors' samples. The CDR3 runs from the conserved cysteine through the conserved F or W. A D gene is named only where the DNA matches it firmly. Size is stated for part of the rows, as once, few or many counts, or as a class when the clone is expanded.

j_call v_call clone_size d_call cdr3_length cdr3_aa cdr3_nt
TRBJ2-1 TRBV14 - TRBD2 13 CASSPLTGGEQFF TGTGCCAGCAGCCCATTAACGGGGGGTGAGCAGTTCTTC
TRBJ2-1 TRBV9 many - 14 CASSVDARSNEQFF TGTGCCAGCAGCGTAGACGCGAGGAGCAATGAGCAGTTCTTC
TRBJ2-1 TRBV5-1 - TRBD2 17 CASSLDVGGISYNEQFF TGCGCCAGCAGCTTGGACGTGGGAGGGATCTCCTACAATGAGCAGTTCTTC
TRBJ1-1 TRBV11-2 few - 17 CASSLPRGGKRDTEAFF TGTGCCAGCAGCTTACCTAGGGGGGGTAAGAGGGACACTGAAGCTTTCTTT
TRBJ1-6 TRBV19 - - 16 CASSILPGRADSPLHF TGTGCCAGTAGTATACTGCCGGGCAGGGCTGACTCACCCCTCCACTTT
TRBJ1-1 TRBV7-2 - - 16 CASSRNGRAVNTEAFF TGTGCCAGCAGCCGGAACGGGAGGGCAGTGAACACTGAAGCTTTCTTT
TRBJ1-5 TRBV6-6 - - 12 CASSYVGQPQHF TGTGCCAGCAGTTACGTGGGTCAGCCCCAGCATTTT
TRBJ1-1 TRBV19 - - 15 CASSIEPRANTEAFF TGTGCCAGTAGTATAGAACCCCGAGCGAACACTGAAGCTTTCTTT
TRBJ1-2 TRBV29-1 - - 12 CSVDPKAYGYTF TGCAGCGTTGACCCCAAGGCCTATGGCTACACCTTC
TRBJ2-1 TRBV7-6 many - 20 CASSLTWLARNGRYYNEQFF TGTGCCAGCAGCTTAACCTGGCTAGCGAGGAACGGGAGATACTACAATGAGCAGTTCTTC
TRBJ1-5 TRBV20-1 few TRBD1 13 CSASGQGNQPQHF TGCAGTGCTAGCGGACAGGGAAATCAGCCCCAGCATTTT
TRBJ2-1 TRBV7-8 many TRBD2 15 CASSYASGRAYEQFF TGTGCCAGCAGCTATGCTAGCGGGAGGGCCTATGAGCAGTTCTTC
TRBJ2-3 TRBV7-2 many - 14 CASSSTGTTDTQYF TGTGCCAGCAGCTCCACAGGGACCACAGATACGCAGTATTTT
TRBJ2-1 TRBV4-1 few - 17 CASSQDHSVGGYNEQFF TGTGCCAGCAGCCAAGATCATTCCGTAGGAGGGTACAATGAGCAGTTCTTC
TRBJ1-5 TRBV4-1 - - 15 CASSQGGLRDQPQHF TGCGCCAGCAGCCAAGGAGGGTTGAGGGATCAGCCCCAGCATTTT
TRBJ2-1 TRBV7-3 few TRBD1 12 CASSLTGTGLIF TGTGCCAGCAGCCTCACCGGGACAGGGCTAATCTTC
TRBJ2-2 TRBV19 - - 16 CASSIVTRKNTGELFF TGTGCCAGTAGTATAGTGACCCGTAAGAACACCGGGGAGCTGTTTTTT
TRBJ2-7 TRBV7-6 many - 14 CASSLAPNRYEQYF TGTGCCAGCAGCTTAGCCCCCAACCGCTACGAGCAGTACTTC
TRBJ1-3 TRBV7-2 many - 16 CASSFSVGSSGNTIYF TGTGCCAGCAGCTTTAGTGTAGGGAGCTCCGGAAACACCATATATTTT
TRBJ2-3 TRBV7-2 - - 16 CASSFAGQAYTDTQYF TGTGCCAGCAGCTTTGCCGGACAAGCGTATACAGATACGCAGTATTTT
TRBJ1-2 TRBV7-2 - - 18 CASSSSSLSRGLDYGYTF TGTGCCAGCAGCTCCAGCTCCCTATCTAGGGGGTTGGACTATGGCTACACCTTC
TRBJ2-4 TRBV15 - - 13 CATSSSGANIQYF TGTGCCACCAGCAGTTCAGGGGCTAACATTCAGTACTTC
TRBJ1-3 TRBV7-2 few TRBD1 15 CASSWTGSSGNTIYF TGTGCCAGCAGTTGGACAGGAAGTTCTGGAAACACCATATATTTT
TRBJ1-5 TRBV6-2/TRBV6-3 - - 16 CASSNAGGGGNQPQHF TGTGCCAGCAGCAACGCCGGGGGGGGAGGTAATCAGCCCCAGCATTTT
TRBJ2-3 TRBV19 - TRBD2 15 CASSPTSGSTDTQYF TGTGCCAGTAGCCCAACTAGCGGGAGTACAGATACGCAGTATTTT
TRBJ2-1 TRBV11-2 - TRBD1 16 CASSPATGTGSNEQFF TGTGCCAGCAGCCCCGCCACCGGGACAGGGTCCAATGAGCAGTTCTTC
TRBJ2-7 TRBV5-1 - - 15 CASSLSNKGAYEQYF TGCGCCAGCAGCTTGAGTAATAAGGGGGCCTACGAGCAGTACTTC
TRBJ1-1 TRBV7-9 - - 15 CASSLSRDPNTEAFF TGTGCCAGCAGCTTATCCAGGGACCCAAACACTGAAGCTTTCTTT
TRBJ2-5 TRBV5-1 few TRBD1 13 CASSPGQEETQYF TGCGCCAGCAGCCCGGGACAGGAAGAGACCCAGTACTTC
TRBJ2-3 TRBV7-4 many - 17 CASSPQDLGRATDTQYF TGTGCCAGCAGCCCCCAAGACCTCGGAAGGGCGACAGATACGCAGTATTTT
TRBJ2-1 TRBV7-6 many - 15 CASSPLLVNVNEQFF TGTGCCAGCAGCCCCCTTTTGGTAAACGTCAATGAGCAGTTCTTC
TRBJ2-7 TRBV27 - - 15 CASSLLGRSIYEQYF TGTGCCAGCAGTTTACTGGGTCGTAGTATCTACGAGCAGTACTTC
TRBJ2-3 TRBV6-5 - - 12 CASSFIRGTQYF TGTGCCAGCAGTTTTATTAGGGGTACGCAGTATTTT
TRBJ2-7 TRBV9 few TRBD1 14 CASSVGGQGYEQYF TGTGCCAGCAGCGTAGGGGGACAGGGCTACGAGCAGTACTTC
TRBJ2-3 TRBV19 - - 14 CASSPGPAVGTQYF TGTGCCAGTAGTCCCGGACCCGCTGTGGGTACGCAGTATTTT
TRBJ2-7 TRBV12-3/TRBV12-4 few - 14 CASSVTGPPYEQYF TGTGCCAGCAGTGTAACAGGTCCCCCCTACGAGCAGTACTTC
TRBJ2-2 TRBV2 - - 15 CASSVYDSNTGELFF TGTGCCAGCAGTGTATATGACAGTAACACCGGGGAGCTGTTTTTT
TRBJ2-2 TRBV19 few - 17 CASSISLAAANTGELFF TGTGCCAGTAGTATAAGTTTAGCCGCAGCGAACACCGGGGAGCTGTTTTTT
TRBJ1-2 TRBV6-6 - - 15 CASSYSKVFGYGYTF TGTGCCAGCAGTTACTCGAAGGTTTTTGGCTATGGCTACACCTTC
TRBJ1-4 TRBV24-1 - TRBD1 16 CATSDHTGDTNEKLFF TGTGCCACCAGTGATCATACAGGGGACACTAATGAAAAACTGTTTTTT